This T cell receptor beta chain was profiled in a study of blood T cell repertoires in COVID-19 (dated by TCRdb to about 2020). Regarding the study in general: Samples covering the acute and convalescent phases of COVID-19 were provided by collaborators in the United States, Italy and Spain. The prospective study material was composed of cDNA or gDNA derived from T cells, B-cell-depleted T cells, or PBMCs. The dataset comprised deeply sampled blood TCRbeta repertoires from subjects exposed to, actively infected with, or recovered from COVID-19. The repertoires were released in a freely available public database intended as a resource for research on the immune response to SARS-CoV-2. Samples came from the ongoing ImmuneRACE study (first 160 participants) plus 1,254 subjects from 6 global collaborators. The sample metadata nearly always contained a de-identified subject ID, COVID-19 status, age in years and sex. Where HLA class I and class II types were available, the types were taken from metadata supplied by the sample provider, not from assay-based typing.

Samples from volunteer blood donors who had recovered from COVID-19 were contributed by a second Seattle source. Collaborating institutions collected whole blood in K2EDTA tubes following their own protocols. For TCRbeta analysis, collaborators shipped samples in one of three forms: frozen whole blood, isolated PBMCs, or DNA extracted from either of those sample types. As to this clone: What this receptor recognizes is not known. Base qualities were left out, and no much larger clone turns up one base away.

The paper as a whole reports these results and caveats: The quantity of clinical and demographic metadata differed by source and by participant and was supplied without curation.

TCRbeta CDR3 regions were amplified from genomic DNA by means of the immunoSEQ Assay, a bias-controlled multiplex PCR. In the authors' own workflow: Nucleated cell counts per sample were estimated from amplification of reference gene primers within the assay. To quantify the absolute abundance of each unique TCRbeta CDR3 rearrangement, sequence reads were collapsed and filtered. For each sample, productive Simpson clonality was calculated by taking the square root of Simpson's diversity index across productive rearrangements. TCRdb stores this immuneACCESS table with in-frame sequences only. Part of the clones is absent; in the studies checked, under half of the shortfall reflects unresolved V genes, and no reason is known for the rest. That table furnishes V, J and clone size, whereas the DNA furnished D and trimming. This sample lists 300,000 or so clones; roughly 90% were detected once. In total, the top ten clones hold roughly 6.5% of the sample.

The CDR3, cysteine through phenylalanine, is 16 amino acids long. Here the CDR3 DNA is all that survives: 48 bases in frame from base 1. In the germline V gene (reference sequence), CDR1 corresponds to SEHNR and CDR2 to FQNEAQ. V lost 5 bases and J lost 3 bases; the stretch between them is 20 bases long. Sequences were obtained from peripheral blood. The receptor was derived from a man between 18 and 35 years old who had recovered from COVID-19. In this chain, TRBV7-9 is recombined with TRBJ2-7; TRBD1 might be the D gene, on 6 matching bases. CDR3 protein: CASSPRGTGQDYEQYF. The DNA reads as follows: TGTGCCAGCAGCCCTAGGGGGACGGGACAAGACTACGAGCAGTACTTC.